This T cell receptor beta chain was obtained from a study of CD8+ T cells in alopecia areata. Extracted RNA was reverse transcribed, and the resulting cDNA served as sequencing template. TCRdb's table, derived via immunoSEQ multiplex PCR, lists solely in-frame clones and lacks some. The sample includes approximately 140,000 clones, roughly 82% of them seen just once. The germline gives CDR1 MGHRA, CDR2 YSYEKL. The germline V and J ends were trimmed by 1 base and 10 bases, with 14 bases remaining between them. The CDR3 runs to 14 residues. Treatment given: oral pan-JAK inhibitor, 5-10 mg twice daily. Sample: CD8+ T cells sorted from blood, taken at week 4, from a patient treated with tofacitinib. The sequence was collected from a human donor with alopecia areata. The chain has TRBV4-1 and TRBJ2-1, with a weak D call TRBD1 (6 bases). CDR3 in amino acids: CASSQVLPGEEQFF. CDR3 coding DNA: TGCGCCAGCAGCCAAGTCCTCCCAGGGGAAGAGCAGTTCTTC.